This TCR beta chain is drawn from a study of regulatory T cells in long-lasting Graves disease. Points on this clonotype: The antigen remains unidentified.

The germline V and J ends were trimmed by 2 bases and 7 bases, with 18 bases remaining between them. The CDR3 runs to 17 residues. The germline gives CDR1 MDHEN, CDR2 SYDVKM. Findings of the study overall: TRBV28 was favored in persistent disease, as were TRBJ1-2 and TRBJ2-5.

Documented time point: newly diagnosed GD, antithyroid drugs for less than 3 months. The authors made the TCR library using RNA they extracted from PBMCs. Patients hailed from an endocrinology department in Xi'an, China. Arm-PCR of CDR3 regions and iRepertoire HTBI primers were used to build TCR beta libraries. Per the original methods: The identification of about 66 TRBV and roughly 15 TRBJ segments was made across samples. One entry per CDR3 protein results from TCRdb running MiXCR on the multiplex PCR reads. The V and J calls reflect TCRdb's pipeline rather than the authors' work. This sample carries about 520,000 distinct CDR3 sequences, approximately 12% of them seen once, and the ten largest clones take around 10%. These data also formed part of another study, on T cells in Graves' hyperthyroidism and ophthalmopathy. That investigation notes: Stable hyperthyroidism: no ophthalmopathy progression over 18 months of follow-up.

The source of this sequence is a woman in her thirties with Graves disease. Sequences were derived from peripheral blood mononuclear cells (PBMCs), sampled at new diagnosis, from a patient treated with antithyroid drugs. The J gene is TRBJ1-6, the V gene TRBV28, with unresolved D. Written as DNA, the CDR3 is TGTGCCAGCAGTTTAGCCCTCGGAGGGAGCGCCAATTCACCCCTCCACTTT. It yields the protein CASSLALGGSANSPLHF.